This T cell receptor beta chain is from a study of shared clonotypes between healthy human individuals. In the case of this clone: The antigen is not known.

Positive CCR7 selection of CD45RO-negative cells yielded the naive CD8 cells, and terminally differentiated effector memory CD45RA+ cells were excluded. V dropped 8 bases and J dropped 2; count of bases not matched to a gene: 4. This CDR3 spans 13 amino acids. The germline CDR1 and CDR2 sequences are SNHLY and FYNNEI. Study-level points and caveats: For sorted subsets, rarefaction showed incomplete sequencing despite large depth.

Assay execution took place at the deep level. Sequencing used immunoSEQ multiplex PCR; TCRdb keeps in-frame clones, though not all of them. In the table there are roughly 770,000 clones, roughly 96% of which are singletons. This chain links TRBV2 with TRBJ2-7, with 9 bases matching TRBD1. The source of this sequence is a man aged 25-45 years in good health. Sequenced input: naive CD8+ T cells sorted from blood. The CDR3 DNA reads TGTGCCAGCGGGGACAGGGCTGCCTACGAGCAGTACTTC. It translates to CASGDRAAYEQYF.